The TCR beta chain under discussion was sequenced for a study of blood T cell repertoires in COVID-19. About the research overall: COVID-19 samples collected from the United States, Italy and Spain covered acute and convalescent phases. The analysed material was cDNA or gDNA that came from T cells, B-cell-depleted T cells, or PBMCs.

During active infection, Seattle patients enrolled and were then monitored through disease. Germline V gene lookup returns CDR1 SGHAT and CDR2 FQDESV (reference sequence). The CDR3 extends over 15 amino acids. Concerning this clone itself: At one of its ends the junction is not consistent with the germline gene, which may arise from a read error.

The authors' processing: Reference gene primers were amplified, and this amplification served to estimate nucleated cell counts. This table comes from immunoSEQ multiplex PCR, and its TCRdb copy is limited to in-frame clones, with some not included. V and J calls and clone size come straight from that table; D and trimming were deduced from the DNA. This table holds roughly 440,000 clones, about nine tenths found once. The material sequenced was peripheral blood. The receptor's source is a woman aged 45-60 years with COVID-19, enrolled during active disease. V gene TRBV11-1 combines with J gene TRBJ2-3; the match to TRBD2 covers 12 bases. CDR3 DNA sequence: TGTGCCAGCAGCCTAGCGGGGGGGGAAACAGATACGCAGTATTTT. It codes for CASSLAGGETDTQYF.